This TCR beta chain was identified during a study of cytomegalovirus exposure and HLA in healthy donors. The protocol was immunoSEQ multiplex PCR, while the TCRdb copy is restricted to in-frame clones and leaves out a portion. This sample has about 150,000 clones; 86% occur once, and the top ten carry approximately 2%. Germline V gene lookup returns CDR1 KGHSH and CDR2 LQKENI. The CDR3 totals 14 residues. The V gene end was trimmed by 9 bases and the J gene end by 6 bases; junction bases not matched to a gene: 8. Study-level findings and limits: Cytomegalovirus status, reportedly, was diagnosed with high specificity and sensitivity by the classifier. Rare sequences made up most TCRs, while some public TCRs were found in many donors. The study labeled 180 or so TCR beta chains cytomegalovirus-associated.

Note on this clone: Its antigen is unknown.

Separation from the roughly 680-subject first cohort characterized the roughly 110-subject validation cohort, to which the donors belonged. The sequence came from a human donor in good health. The specimen sequenced was PBMCs. This sequence joins TRBV18 and TRBJ2-2, with 9 nucleotides matching TRBD1. The CDR3 loop is CASERDREAGELFF. CDR3 sequence (DNA): TGTGCCAGTGAACGGGACAGGGAAGCCGGGGAGCTGTTTTTT.